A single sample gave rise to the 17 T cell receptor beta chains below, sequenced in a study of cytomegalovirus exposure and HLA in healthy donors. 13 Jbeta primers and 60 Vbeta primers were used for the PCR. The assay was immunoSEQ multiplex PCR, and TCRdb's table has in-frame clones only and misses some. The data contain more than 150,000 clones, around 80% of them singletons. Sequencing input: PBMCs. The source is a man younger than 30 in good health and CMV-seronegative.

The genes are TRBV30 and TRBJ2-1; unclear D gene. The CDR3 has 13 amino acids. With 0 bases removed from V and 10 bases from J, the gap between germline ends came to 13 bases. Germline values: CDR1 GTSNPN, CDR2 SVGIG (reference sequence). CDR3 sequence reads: CAWSVLLAREQFF. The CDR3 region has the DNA TGTGCCTGGAGTGTCCTCCTCGCTCGGGAGCAGTTCTTC.

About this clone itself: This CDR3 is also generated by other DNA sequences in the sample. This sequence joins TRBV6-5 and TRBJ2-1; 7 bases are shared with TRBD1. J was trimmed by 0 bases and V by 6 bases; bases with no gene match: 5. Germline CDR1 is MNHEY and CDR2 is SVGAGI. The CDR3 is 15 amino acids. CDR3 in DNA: TGTGCCAGCAGACTGGACAGGAGCTCCTACAATGAGCAGTTCTTC. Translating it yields CASRLDRSSYNEQFF.

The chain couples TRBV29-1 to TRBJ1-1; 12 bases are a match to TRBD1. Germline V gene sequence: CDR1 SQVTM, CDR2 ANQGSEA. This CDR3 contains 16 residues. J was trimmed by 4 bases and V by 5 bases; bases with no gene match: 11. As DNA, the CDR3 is TGCAGCGTTTTTCGACCGGGACAGGGGGCGAGCACTGAAGCTTTCTTT. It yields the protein CSVFRPGQGASTEAFF.

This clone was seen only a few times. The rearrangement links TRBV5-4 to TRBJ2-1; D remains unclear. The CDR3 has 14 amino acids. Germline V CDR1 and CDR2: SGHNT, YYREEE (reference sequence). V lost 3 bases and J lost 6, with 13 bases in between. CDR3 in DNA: TGTGCCAGCAGCTCCACCGGCGGTAGCAATGAGCAGTTCTTC. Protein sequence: CASSSTGGSNEQFF.

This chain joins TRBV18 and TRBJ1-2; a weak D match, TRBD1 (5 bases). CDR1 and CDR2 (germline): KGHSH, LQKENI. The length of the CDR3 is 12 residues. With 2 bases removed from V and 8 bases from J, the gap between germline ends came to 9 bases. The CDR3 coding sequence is TGTGCCAGCTCACCAGGGGGGGAAGGCTACACCTTC. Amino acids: CASSPGGEGYTF.

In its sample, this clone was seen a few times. The CDR3 nucleotides are TGTGCCAGCAGTTGGACTAGCGGGGGCACAGATACGCAGTATTTT. It yields the protein CASSWTSGGTDTQYF. This chain connects TRBV6-6 to TRBJ2-3; 12 positions match TRBD2. The CDR3 extends over 15 amino acids. CDR1 is MNHNY, CDR2 SVGAGI, per germline (reference sequence). Losses at the gene ends were 4 bases for V and 1 base for J; bases not matched to a gene: 0.

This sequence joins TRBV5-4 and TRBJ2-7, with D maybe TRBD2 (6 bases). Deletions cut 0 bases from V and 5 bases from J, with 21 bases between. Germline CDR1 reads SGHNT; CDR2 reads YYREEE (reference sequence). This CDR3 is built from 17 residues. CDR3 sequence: CASSLAVGAKGRHEQYF. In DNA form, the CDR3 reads TGTGCCAGCAGCTTGGCCGTGGGAGCAAAGGGGAGGCACGAGCAGTACTTC.

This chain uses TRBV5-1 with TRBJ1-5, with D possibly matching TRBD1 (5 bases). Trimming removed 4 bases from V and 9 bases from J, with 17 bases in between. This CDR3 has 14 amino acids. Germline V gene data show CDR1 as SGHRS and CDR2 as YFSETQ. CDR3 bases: TGCGCCAGCAGCGGTACAGGTGATAAACGGCCCCAGCATTTT. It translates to CASSGTGDKRPQHF.

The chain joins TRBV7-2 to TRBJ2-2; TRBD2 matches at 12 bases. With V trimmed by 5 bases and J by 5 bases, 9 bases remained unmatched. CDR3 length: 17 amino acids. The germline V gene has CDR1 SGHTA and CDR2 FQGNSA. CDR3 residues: CASSPRTSGILTGELFF. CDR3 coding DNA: TGTGCCAGCAGCCCTCGGACTAGCGGGATTTTAACCGGGGAGCTGTTTTTT.

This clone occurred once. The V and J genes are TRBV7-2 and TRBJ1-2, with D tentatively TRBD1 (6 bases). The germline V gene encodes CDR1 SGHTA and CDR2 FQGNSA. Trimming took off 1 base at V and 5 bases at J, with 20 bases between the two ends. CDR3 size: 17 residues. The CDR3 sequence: CASSLDRQGQGGYGYTF. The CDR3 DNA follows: TGTGCCAGCAGCTTAGACAGGCAGGGGCAAGGGGGATATGGCTACACCTTC. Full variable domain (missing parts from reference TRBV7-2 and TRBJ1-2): GAGVSQSPSNKVTEKGKDVELRCDPISGHTALYWYRQSLGQGLEFLIYFQGNSAPDKSGLPSDRFSAERTGGSVSTLTIQRTQQEDSAVYLCASSLDRQGQGGYGYTFGSGTRLTVV.

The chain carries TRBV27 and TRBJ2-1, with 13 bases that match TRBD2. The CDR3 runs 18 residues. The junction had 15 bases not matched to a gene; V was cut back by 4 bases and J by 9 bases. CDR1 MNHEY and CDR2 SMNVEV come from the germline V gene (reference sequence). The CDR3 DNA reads TGTGCCAGCAGTTATCGACGGCGGGGGACTAGCGGGACGGGTGAGCAGTTCTTC. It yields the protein CASSYRRRGTSGTGEQFF.

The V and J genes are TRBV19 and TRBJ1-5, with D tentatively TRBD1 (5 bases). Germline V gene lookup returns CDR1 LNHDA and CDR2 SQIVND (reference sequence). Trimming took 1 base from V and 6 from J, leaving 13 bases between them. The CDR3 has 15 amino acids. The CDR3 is CASSIVGGRGQPQHF. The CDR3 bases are TGTGCCAGTAGTATAGTTGGGGGGAGGGGTCAGCCCCAGCATTTT.

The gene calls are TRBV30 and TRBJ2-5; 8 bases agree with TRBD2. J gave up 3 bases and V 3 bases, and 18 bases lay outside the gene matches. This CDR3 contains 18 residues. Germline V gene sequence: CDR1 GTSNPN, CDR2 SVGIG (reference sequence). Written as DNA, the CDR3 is TGTGCCTGGAGAAGGCCAGGGGCTAGCGGGTTTCCCAAAGAGACCCAGTACTTC. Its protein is CAWRRPGASGFPKETQYF. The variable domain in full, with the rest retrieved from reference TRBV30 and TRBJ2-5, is SQTIHQWPATLVQPVGSPLSLECTVEGTSNPNLYWYRQAAGRGLQLLFYSVGIGQISSEVPQNLSASRPQDRQFILSSKKLLLSDSGFYLCAWRRPGASGFPKETQYFGPGTRLLVL.

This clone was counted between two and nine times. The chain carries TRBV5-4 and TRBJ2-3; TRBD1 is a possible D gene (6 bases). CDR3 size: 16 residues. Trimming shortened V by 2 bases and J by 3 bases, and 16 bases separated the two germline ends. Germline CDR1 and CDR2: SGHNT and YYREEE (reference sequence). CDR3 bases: TGTGCCAGCAGCTTACGTACAGGGTTTGGAACAGATACGCAGTATTTT. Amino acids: CASSLRTGFGTDTQYF.

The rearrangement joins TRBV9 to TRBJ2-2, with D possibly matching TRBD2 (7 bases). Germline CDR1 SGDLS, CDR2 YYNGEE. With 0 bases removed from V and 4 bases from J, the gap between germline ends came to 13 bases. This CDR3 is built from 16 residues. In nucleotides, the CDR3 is TGTGCCAGCAGCGTAGAGGGGGGGGAACCCACCGGGGAGCTGTTTTTT. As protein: CASSVEGGEPTGELFF.

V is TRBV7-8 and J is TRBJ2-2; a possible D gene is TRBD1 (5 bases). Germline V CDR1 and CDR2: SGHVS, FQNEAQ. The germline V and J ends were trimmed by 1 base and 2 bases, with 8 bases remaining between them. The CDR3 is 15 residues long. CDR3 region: CASSLGQLNTGELFF. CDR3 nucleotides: TGTGCCAGCAGCTTAGGACAGCTAAACACCGGGGAGCTGTTTTTT.

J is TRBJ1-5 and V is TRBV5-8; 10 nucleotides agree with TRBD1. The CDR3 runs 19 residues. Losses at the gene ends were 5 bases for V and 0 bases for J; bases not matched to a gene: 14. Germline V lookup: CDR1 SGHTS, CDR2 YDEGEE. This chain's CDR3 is CASSQDRGFERDSNQPQHF. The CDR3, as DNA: TGTGCCAGCAGTCAGGACAGGGGGTTTGAGAGGGATAGCAATCAGCCCCAGCATTTT.